This TCR beta chain appears in the sequencing data of a study of post-analysis software for immune sequencing data. Prepared libraries of TCR beta cDNA carried unique molecular identifiers. TCRdb fed the PCR reads into MiXCR, producing one record per CDR3 protein. The sample consists of about 500,000 distinct CDR3 sequences, roughly 45% of them appearing once. This sequence was found in a girl aged 5 to 17 with multiple sclerosis. Sequencing was done on a sample of blood.

This CDR3 is CASSLPQGAFSNEQFF. The CDR3 DNA reads as TGTGCCAGCAGCTTACCACAGGGGGCCTTCAGCAATGAGCAGTTCTTC. The V call is TRBV7-2, the J call TRBJ2-1; 9 nucleotides align to TRBD1. The CDR3 runs 16 residues. Germline V gene sequence: CDR1 SGHTA, CDR2 FQGNSA. The junction had 8 bases not matched to a gene; V was cut back by 2 bases and J by 6 bases.